This T cell receptor beta chain was captured by sequencing in a study of blood T cell repertoires in COVID-19. Study overall: In each case, the material was cDNA or gDNA derived from T cells, B-cell-depleted T cells, or PBMCs.

Trimming took 3 bases from V and 8 from J, leaving 16 bases between them. This CDR3 comprises 15 residues. CDR1 and CDR2 from the germline V gene are MGHRA and YSYEKL. Patients from Seattle were sampled longitudinally, starting during active infection. Authors' data handling: The assay estimated nucleated cells by amplifying reference gene primers. TCRdb's table, derived via immunoSEQ multiplex PCR, lists solely in-frame clones and lacks some. The V and J calls and clone size were taken over from that table, and D and trimming were inferred from the DNA. The table has hundreds of thousands of clones, about 87% seen once.

The rearrangement links TRBV4-1 to TRBJ1-4, with a weak D call TRBD1 (6 bases). Sample: peripheral blood. This sequence was found in a woman aged 70-85 years with COVID-19, enrolled during active disease. Here the CDR3 DNA reads TGCGCCAGCAGCCAGCTTTCCCCCAGGGGCGAAAAACTGTTTTTT. Translation gives CASSQLSPRGEKLFF.